A single T cell receptor beta chain is shown here with its context. The data originate from a study of Graves' ophthalmopathy and Graves' hyperthyroidism. The evidence that diagnosis relied on was clinical symptoms, serum thyroxine, TRAb, thyroid ultrasound and orbital computed tomography. The CDR3 contains 16 residues. V was pared by 4 bases and J by 3 bases, with 4 bases of the junction left unmatched. Germline loops: CDR1 SGHNT, CDR2 YYREEE (reference sequence). From RNA, the CDR3 regions of TCR beta chains were amplified and sequenced. HTBI primers served in a first-round RT-PCR, which a second-round multiplex PCR followed. TCRdb ran MiXCR on the multiplex PCR reads and lists one entry per CDR3 protein. This sample has tens of thousands of distinct CDR3 sequences, with approximately 50% found just once.

The sequence was obtained from an adult woman with Graves' ophthalmopathy. J is TRBJ2-3 and V is TRBV5-4; 14 bases agree with TRBD2. Specimen: peripheral blood. Here the CDR3 DNA reads TGTGCCAGCAGCCTTGGACTAGCGGGAGGTACAGATACGCAGTATTTT. It specifies CASSLGLAGGTDTQYF.